These 21 T cell receptor beta chains were all obtained from the same sample, sequenced in a study of blood T cells in healthy people across ages. Combining a sample-barcoded 5' primer with a J-beta primer mix, a second PCR ran for roughly 6 to 12 cycles. TCRdb re-called the 5' RACE reads with MiXCR, one entry per CDR3 protein. Of over a million distinct CDR3 sequences in the sample, 35% to 55% were seen once. The sequencing sample was made of blood. The receptors shown here come from an older woman in good health.

This clonotype was seen at least ten times. The rearrangement links TRBV29-1 to TRBJ1-1, with D hard to call. Germline CDR1 and CDR2: SQVTM and ANQGSEA. This CDR3 comprises 10 residues. V was clipped by 4 bases and J by 4 bases, with 4 bases between them. The CDR3 DNA reads TGCAGCGTTGTGGGCACTGAAGCTTTCTTT. Translating gives CSVVGTEAFF.

This clonotype was counted only a few times. The chain recombines TRBV30 with TRBJ2-4; 8 bases agree with TRBD2. V gave up 3 bases and J gave up 7 bases; unmatched junction bases: 11. Germline V gives CDR1 GTSNPN, CDR2 SVGIG (reference sequence). The CDR3 consists of 15 residues. CDR3 in DNA: TGTGCCTGGAGCCCCCCGGGGACTAGGCTGAACATTCAGTACTTC. It codes for CAWSPPGTRLNIQYF. Full variable domain (remainder filled in from reference TRBV30 and TRBJ2-4): SQTIHQWPATLVQPVGSPLSLECTVEGTSNPNLYWYRQAAGRGLQLLFYSVGIGQISSEVPQNLSASRPQDRQFILSSKKLLLSDSGFYLCAWSPPGTRLNIQYFGAGTRLSVL.

This clonotype was seen many times. CDR3 DNA: TGTGCCATCAGTGGCGCAGGGATAGAGACCCAGTACTTC. This codes for CAISGAGIETQYF. The chain combines TRBV10-3 with TRBJ2-5, with D possibly TRBD1 on 5 matching bases. The CDR3 extends over 13 amino acids. Germline CDR1 reads ENHRY; CDR2 reads SYGVKD. V lost 4 bases to trimming and J lost 4 bases, with 10 bases between them.

The table lists this clonotype with a few counts. This sequence joins TRBV7-8 and TRBJ2-7; D gene uncertain. Trimming cost V 1 base and J 2 bases, with 12 bases left between them. The CDR3 has 15 amino acids. Germline V lookup: CDR1 SGHVS, CDR2 FQNEAQ. CDR3 DNA: TGTGCCAGCAGCTTAGATAGCACCATAACCTACGAGCAGTACTTC. The encoded protein is CASSLDSTITYEQYF.

The CDR3 DNA reads as TGTGCTAGTGGTTTACCGGACAGAAGGGGGGGGATCCCCTACGAGCAGTACTTC. Its protein is CASGLPDRRGGIPYEQYF. This chain links TRBV12-5 with TRBJ2-7; D is perhaps TRBD2 (7 bases). This CDR3 has 18 amino acids. Germline V gene sequence: CDR1 LGHNT, CDR2 FRNRAP. V dropped 3 bases and J dropped 2 bases, with 23 bases sitting between them. Together with reference TRBV12-5 and TRBJ2-7, the CDR3 gives the full variable domain: DARVTQTPRHKVTEMGQEVTMRCQPILGHNTVFWYRQTMMQGLELLAYFRNRAPLDDSGMPKDRFSAEMPDATLATLKIQPSEPRDSAVYFCASGLPDRRGGIPYEQYFGPGTRLTVT.

The gene calls are TRBV29-1 and TRBJ2-7, with 7 bases aligning to TRBD1. The CDR3 spans 13 residues. Trimming removed 6 bases from V and 4 bases from J; junction bases left unmatched: 9. Germline assignment: CDR1 SQVTM and CDR2 ANQGSEA. The DNA of the CDR3 is TGCAGCGTCCAGGGGGTAATGGAATACGAGCAGTACTTC. Its translation: CSVQGVMEYEQYF.

The chain employs TRBV20-1 and TRBJ2-4, with TRBD2 identical over 12 bases. The J call may be faulty, since TRBJ2-7 better matches the DNA end. CDR1 and CDR2 (germline): DFQATT, SNEGSKA (reference sequence). CDR3 length: 14 residues. Here the CDR3 DNA reads TGCAGTGCCCCCCCCGCTAGCGGGAGGGACGAGCAGTACTTC. Protein sequence: CSAPPASGRDEQYF.

The rearrangement uses TRBV5-1 and TRBJ2-3; a weak D match, TRBD2 (5 bases). Per the germline V gene, CDR1 is SGHRS and CDR2 is YFSETQ. CDR3 length equals 15 residues. With 3 bases removed from V and 0 bases from J, the gap between germline ends came to 11 bases. The CDR3 reads CASSSDSVSTDTQYF. The CDR3 region has the DNA TGCGCCAGCAGCTCCGATAGCGTCAGCACAGATACGCAGTATTTT.

The V gene is TRBV30, the J gene TRBJ2-5, with TRBD2 matching 10 bases. CDR1 GTSNPN and CDR2 SVGIG come from the germline V gene (reference sequence). The CDR3 totals 15 residues. Unmatched junction bases numbered 7, after V lost 3 bases and J lost 3 bases. CDR3 loop: CAWREGTSAKETQYF. The CDR3 region has the DNA TGTGCCTGGAGGGAGGGGACTAGCGCCAAAGAGACCCAGTACTTC. The full variable domain, rest sourced from reference TRBV30 and TRBJ2-5, is SQTIHQWPATLVQPVGSPLSLECTVEGTSNPNLYWYRQAAGRGLQLLFYSVGIGQISSEVPQNLSASRPQDRQFILSSKKLLLSDSGFYLCAWREGTSAKETQYFGPGTRLLVL.

The V call is TRBV29-1, the J call TRBJ1-5; 12 nucleotides align to TRBD1. The CDR3 spans 15 residues. In germline, CDR1 is SQVTM, CDR2 ANQGSEA. Trimming cost V 5 bases and J 4 bases; bases outside gene matches: 6. CDR3 residues: CSVPGTGGSNQPQHF. CDR3 DNA: TGCAGCGTTCCCGGGACAGGGGGCTCTAATCAGCCCCAGCATTTT.

The rearrangement joins TRBV12-3 or TRBV12-4 to TRBJ1-5; D possibly corresponds to TRBD1 (6 bases). This CDR3 has 14 amino acids. V lost 6 bases to trimming and J lost 11 bases, with 20 bases between them. CDR3 DNA: TGTGCCAGCAGAAGGGGGGGGACCGCCCTGGCCCAGCATTTT. It specifies CASRRGGTALAQHF.

This clonotype has just a few counts. V is TRBV20-1 and J is TRBJ2-5; 14 bases align to TRBD2. The junction had 11 bases not matched to a gene; V was cut back by 0 bases and J by 5 bases. Germline CDR1 and CDR2: DFQATT and SNEGSKA (reference sequence). This CDR3 is 18 amino acids long. CDR3 residues: CSARDPGLAGGRVETQYF. The DNA of the CDR3 is TGCAGTGCTAGAGATCCTGGACTAGCGGGAGGACGGGTGGAGACCCAGTACTTC.

V usage is TRBV29-1 and J usage is TRBJ2-5, with TRBD1 identical over 8 bases. V dropped 8 bases and J dropped 5; count of bases not matched to a gene: 10. The germline V gene has CDR1 SQVTM and CDR2 ANQGSEA. The length of the CDR3 is 13 residues. The CDR3 spells CSSLAGGWETQYF. For the CDR3, the DNA is TGCAGCAGTCTGGCAGGGGGCTGGGAGACCCAGTACTTC. Full variable domain (rest looked up from reference TRBV29-1 and TRBJ2-5): SAVISQKPSRDICQRGTSLTIQCQVDSQVTMMFWYRQQPGQSLTLIATANQGSEATYESGFVIDKFPISRPNLTFSTLTVSNMSPEDSSIYLCSSLAGGWETQYFGPGTRLLVL.

This clonotype was detected a few times. The chain uses TRBV7-6 and TRBJ2-1; no definite D call. The V end lost 5 bases, the J end lost 7 bases, and 12 bases lay between the germline ends. The CDR3 is 13 residues long. Germline V gene lookup returns CDR1 SGHVS and CDR2 FNYEAQ. CDR3 bases: TGTGCCAGCAGCGCCGGAGCCTGGAATGAGCAGTTCTTC. This gives the protein CASSAGAWNEQFF.

The CDR3 spells CASSPRDLAYNEQFF. The CDR3 DNA follows: TGTGCCAGCAGCCCCCGCGACTTAGCCTACAATGAGCAGTTCTTC. The chain employs TRBV9 and TRBJ2-1; D is unclear. The CDR3 runs to 15 residues. V lost 4 bases and J 2 bases, leaving 13 bases between the germline ends. CDR1 and CDR2 (germline): SGDLS, YYNGEE.

This chain uses TRBV5-1 with TRBJ1-4; TRBD1 is a possible D gene (6 bases). V was pared by 0 bases and J by 0 bases, with 18 bases between. Per the germline V gene, CDR1 is SGHRS and CDR2 is YFSETQ. The length of the CDR3 is 19 residues. The CDR3 loop is CASSLAVDSFTATNEKLFF. The CDR3 nucleotides are TGCGCCAGCAGCTTGGCCGTGGACAGTTTTACTGCAACTAATGAAAAACTGTTTTTT.

Only a few counts were recorded for this clonotype. At one boundary the junction diverges from the germline segment, which might be a read error. The chain carries TRBV28 and TRBJ2-5, with 7 bases that match TRBD1. Germline V gives CDR1 MDHEN, CDR2 SYDVKM. The CDR3 is made up of 13 amino acids. The CDR3 sequence is CASSPDRQATQYF. The CDR3 bases are TGTGCCAGCAGTCCGGACAGGCAAGCGACCCAGTACTTC.

The gene calls are TRBV19 and TRBJ1-5; D is uncertain. The V gene's germline CDR1 is LNHDA and CDR2 SQIVND (reference sequence). V was trimmed by 3 bases and J by 5 bases, leaving 17 bases between them. CDR3 length equals 16 residues. The CDR3 coding sequence is TGTGCCAGTAGTATCCTCCGCGGTCGGAGGGATCAGCCCCAGCATTTT. Its translation: CASSILRGRRDQPQHF.

This chain connects TRBV24-1 to TRBJ2-3, with D possibly TRBD2 on 6 matching bases. The V and J ends lost 1 base and 7 bases respectively, with 14 bases between them. Germline-derived CDR1 and CDR2 are KGHDR and SFDVKD. This CDR3 is 15 amino acids long. The CDR3 reads CATSDFARGGHTQYF. The DNA for the CDR3 is TGTGCCACCAGTGATTTCGCTAGGGGAGGACATACGCAGTATTTT.

The genes are TRBV7-3 and TRBJ2-1; 10 bases map to TRBD2. The V and J ends lost 5 bases and 8 bases, in that order; junction bases with no gene match: 12. Germline V gene lookup returns CDR1 SGHTA and CDR2 FQGTGA. There are 16 residues in the CDR3. Here the CDR3 reads CASSPPLAGVSDEQFF. The CDR3 region has the DNA TGTGCCAGCAGCCCCCCCCTAGCGGGAGTTAGCGATGAGCAGTTCTTC.

The sample holds one count of this clonotype. V usage is TRBV29-1 and J usage is TRBJ2-1; tentative D call: TRBD2 (6 bases). The end of the DNA fits TRBJ2-7 better, so the J call may be wrong. Germline lookup yields CDR1 SQVTM and CDR2 ANQGSEA. The CDR3 sequence is 14 residues long. The CDR3 sequence is CSVGKGLSYNEQYF. The CDR3 DNA is TGCAGCGTCGGAAAGGGACTTTCCTACAATGAGCAGTACTTC.